These 19 T cell receptor beta chains share one sample of origin, sequenced in a study of shared clonotypes between healthy human individuals. Sequencing was performed with immunoSEQ multiplex PCR; in TCRdb, only in-frame clones are kept and a portion is missing. The sample includes around 2.1 million clones, approximately 94% of them seen just once. Material for sequencing was naive CD4+ T cells sorted from blood. Specified subset: CD45RA+ positively selected. Receptors were obtained from a man between 18 and 35 years old in good health.

This chain joins TRBV6-5 and TRBJ2-3; 8 nucleotides match TRBD2. After removal of 6 bases from V and 3 bases from J, the junction contained 8 bases not matched to a gene. Germline V gene sequence: CDR1 MNHEY, CDR2 SVGAGI. The CDR3 has 15 residues. For the CDR3, the DNA is TGTGCCAGCAGCTACGGCAGCGGGAGAACAGATACGCAGTATTTT. Translation gives CASSYGSGRTDTQYF.

The rearrangement uses TRBV10-3 and TRBJ1-1, with TRBD1 identical over 10 bases. Germline-derived CDR1 and CDR2 are ENHRY and SYGVKD. The V segment lost 6 bases and the J segment 0 bases; nucleotides outside the gene matches: 1. The CDR3 contains 14 residues. The CDR3 DNA follows: TGTGCCATCAGGACAGGGGGCCTGAACACTGAAGCTTTCTTT. It is translated as CAIRTGGLNTEAFF.

V and J are TRBV2 and TRBJ1-5; 8 bases match TRBD1. This CDR3 region has 14 residues. Germline-derived CDR1 and CDR2 are SNHLY and FYNNEI. Losses at the gene ends were 5 bases for V and 5 bases for J; bases not matched to a gene: 5. CDR3 sequence: CASSQGQGHQPQHF. The DNA of the CDR3 is TGTGCCAGCAGTCAAGGACAGGGTCATCAGCCCCAGCATTTT.

The CDR3 coding sequence is TGTGCCAGCAGCTTCGGGGGCGCTAACACAGATACGCAGTATTTT. This encodes CASSFGGANTDTQYF. The rearrangement uses TRBV7-2 and TRBJ2-3; the D gene could be TRBD1 or TRBD2 (6 bases each). The CDR3 totals 15 residues. The V gene lost 3 bases and the J gene lost 2 bases, with 12 bases spanning the gap. CDR1 and CDR2 from the germline V gene are SGHTA and FQGNSA.

Here the CDR3 DNA reads TGTGCCAGCAGCACGGGGACAGGGCAAGAGACCCAGTACTTC. This sequence encodes CASSTGTGQETQYF. The chain has TRBV11-1 and TRBJ2-5; 9 bases line up with TRBD1. V lost 5 bases, J lost 2 bases, and 3 bases stayed unmatched. Germline CDR1 and CDR2: SGHAT and FQDESV (reference sequence). The CDR3 has 14 residues.

The V and J genes are TRBV5-4 and TRBJ2-2; 11 bases align to TRBD2. The CDR3 spans 16 residues. Germline lookup yields CDR1 SGHNT and CDR2 YYREEE (reference sequence). J gave up 2 bases and V 5 bases, and 5 bases lay outside the gene matches. CDR3 coding DNA: TGTGCCAGCAGATCCGGGACTAGCGGTAACACCGGGGAGCTGTTTTTT. It specifies CASRSGTSGNTGELFF.

The chain combines TRBV5-1 with TRBJ2-7; TRBD2 agrees at 8 bases. Germline-derived CDR1 and CDR2 are SGHRS and YFSETQ. The length of the CDR3 is 14 residues. V shed 0 bases, J shed 7 bases, and the junction held 6 bases outside the gene matches. The CDR3 spells CASSLELAASEQYF. The CDR3 bases are TGCGCCAGCAGCTTGGAACTAGCGGCTTCGGAGCAGTACTTC.

The genes are TRBV2 and TRBJ2-5; 8 positions agree with TRBD1. Germline-derived CDR1 and CDR2 are SNHLY and FYNNEI. The CDR3 is 14 amino acids. J was trimmed by 1 base and V by 4 bases; bases with no gene match: 2. The CDR3 region has the DNA TGTGCCAGCAGTGTAGGGACAGGCCAAGAGACCCAGTACTTC. Protein sequence: CASSVGTGQETQYF.

The J gene is TRBJ2-4, the V gene TRBV6-1; the D gene is possibly TRBD1 (7 bases). Germline V gene sequence: CDR1 MNHNS, CDR2 SASEGT. V lost 4 bases, J lost 9 bases, and 16 bases lay in between. The CDR3 length is 14 residues. Here the CDR3 DNA reads TGTGCCAGCAGTGTGAATCAGGGGGGAGGCATTCAGTACTTC. Its protein is CASSVNQGGGIQYF.

This rearrangement joins TRBV5-5 to TRBJ2-7, with 7 positions matching TRBD2. The CDR3 loop spans 15 amino acids. After removal of 5 bases from V and 3 bases from J, the junction contained 11 bases not matched to a gene. The germline gives CDR1 SGHKS, CDR2 YYEKEE (reference sequence). CDR3 DNA sequence: TGTGCCAGCAGTAGGGACTACCGGGGTTACTACGAGCAGTACTTC. Translation: CASSRDYRGYYEQYF.

V and J are TRBV2 and TRBJ1-6; no clear D. The CDR3 sequence is 13 residues long. CDR1 and CDR2 from the germline V gene are SNHLY and FYNNEI. Trimming cost V 7 bases and J 7 bases, with 11 bases left between them. In DNA form, the CDR3 reads TGTGCCAGCACGGAGACACAAAATTCACCCCTCCACTTT. Its protein is CASTETQNSPLHF.

This chain links TRBV5-4 with TRBJ2-1; tentative D call: TRBD2 (8 bases). The germline gives CDR1 SGHNT, CDR2 YYREEE (reference sequence). The CDR3 is 15 residues long. V lost 1 base and J lost 10, with 18 bases in between. The CDR3 spells CASSLLGVAGQEQFF. As DNA, the CDR3 is TGTGCCAGCAGCTTGTTGGGTGTAGCGGGACAGGAGCAGTTCTTC.

V is TRBV10-3 and J is TRBJ1-1; D is undetermined. In germline, CDR1 is ENHRY, CDR2 SYGVKD. The length of the CDR3 is 14 residues. Trimming cost V 10 bases and J 0 bases, with 15 bases left between them. This chain's CDR3 is CATAGRTMNTEAFF. The CDR3 bases are TGTGCCACCGCCGGACGGACTATGAACACTGAAGCTTTCTTT.

This rearrangement joins TRBV5-1 to TRBJ2-6, with 7 bases lining up with TRBD1. The V gene's germline CDR1 is SGHRS and CDR2 YFSETQ. J was trimmed by 2 bases and V by 4 bases; bases with no gene match: 9. This CDR3 spans 17 amino acids. The DNA for the CDR3 is TGCGCCAGCAGCGGGAACCTGAGGGGGCCTGGGGCCAACGTCCTGACTTTC. Its protein is CASSGNLRGPGANVLTF. The full variable domain, its missing parts supplied by reference TRBV5-1 and TRBJ2-6, is KAGVTQTPRYLIKTRGQQVTLSCSPISGHRSVSWYQQTPGQGLQFLFEYFSETQRNKGNFPGRFSGRQFSNSRSEMNVSTLELGDSALYLCASSGNLRGPGANVLTFGAGSRLTVL.

The chain couples TRBV11-2 to TRBJ2-2; D ambiguous. Germline V gene lookup returns CDR1 SGHAT and CDR2 FQNNGV. The CDR3 loop spans 13 amino acids. The ends were cut back, 1 base at V and 5 bases at J, with 5 bases in the middle. CDR3 nucleotides: TGTGCCAGCAGCTTAGCTGTAACCGGGGAGCTGTTTTTT. It encodes CASSLAVTGELFF. Combining the CDR3 with reference TRBV11-2 and TRBJ2-2 gives the whole variable domain EAGVAQSPRYKIIEKRQSVAFWCNPISGHATLYWYQQILGQGPKLLIQFQNNGVVDDSQLPKDRFSAERLKGVDSTLKIQPAKLEDSAVYLCASSLAVTGELFFGEGSRLTVL.

About this clone: This CDR3 is also generated by other DNA sequences in the sample. V and J are TRBV18 and TRBJ2-5; D is unresolved. The CDR3 is made up of 13 amino acids. V dropped 1 base and J dropped 4 bases, with 7 bases sitting between them. Germline V gene data show CDR1 as KGHSH and CDR2 as LQKENI. CDR3 in amino acids: CASSPLQLETQYF. Here the CDR3 DNA reads TGTGCCAGCTCACCACTCCAACTAGAGACCCAGTACTTC.

The chain combines TRBV15 with TRBJ2-3; 8 bases are shared with TRBD2. The CDR3 contains 16 residues. CDR1 is LNHNV, CDR2 YYDKDF, per germline (reference sequence). V lost 2 bases to trimming and J lost 2 bases; unmatched junction nucleotides: 6. The DNA for the CDR3 is TGTGCCACCAGCAGAAGGAGCGGGGGAGTCACAGATACGCAGTATTTT. Its translation: CATSRRSGGVTDTQYF. The full variable domain, its missing parts supplied by reference TRBV15 and TRBJ2-3, is DAMVIQNPRYQVTQFGKPVTLSCSQTLNHNVMYWYQQKSSQAPKLLFHYYDKDFNNEADTPDNFQSRRPNTSFCFLDIRSPGLGDTAMYLCATSRRSGGVTDTQYFGPGTRLTVL.

The V gene is TRBV5-4, the J gene TRBJ2-1; 10 nucleotides line up with TRBD1. From germline, CDR1 is SGHNT and CDR2 YYREEE (reference sequence). CDR3 length: 16 amino acids. The ends lost 2 bases at V and 3 bases at J; junction bases unmatched: 5. CDR3 bases: TGTGCCAGCAGCTTTAGGACAGGGGGAGACTACAATGAGCAGTTCTTC. Amino acid sequence: CASSFRTGGDYNEQFF. The entire variable domain, with the rest obtained from reference TRBV5-4 and TRBJ2-1, is as follows: ETGVTQSPTHLIKTRGQQVTLRCSSQSGHNTVSWYQQALGQGPQFIFQYYREEENGRGNFPPRFSGLQFPNYSSELNVNALELDDSALYLCASSFRTGGDYNEQFFGPGTRLTVL.

Comments on this clone: Other nucleotide sequences from this sample produce the same CDR3. V and J are TRBV2 and TRBJ2-7, with a possible D match to TRBD1 (6 bases). The CDR3 is 12 residues long. The germline V and J ends were trimmed by 5 bases and 3 bases, with 8 bases remaining between them. The germline gives CDR1 SNHLY, CDR2 FYNNEI. The CDR3 protein is CASSTQGYEQYF. CDR3 nucleotide sequence: TGTGCCAGCAGTACACAGGGCTACGAGCAGTACTTC.